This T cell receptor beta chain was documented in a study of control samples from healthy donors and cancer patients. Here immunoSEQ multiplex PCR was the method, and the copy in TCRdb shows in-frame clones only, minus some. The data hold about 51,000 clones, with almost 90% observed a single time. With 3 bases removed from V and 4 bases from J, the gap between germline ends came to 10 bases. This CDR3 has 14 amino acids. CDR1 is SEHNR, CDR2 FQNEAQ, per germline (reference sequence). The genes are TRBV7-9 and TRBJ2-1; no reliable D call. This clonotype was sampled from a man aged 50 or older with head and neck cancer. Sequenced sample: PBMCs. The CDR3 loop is CASSFGQSYNEQFF. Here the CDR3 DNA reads TGTGCCAGCAGCTTCGGCCAGTCATACAATGAGCAGTTCTTC.